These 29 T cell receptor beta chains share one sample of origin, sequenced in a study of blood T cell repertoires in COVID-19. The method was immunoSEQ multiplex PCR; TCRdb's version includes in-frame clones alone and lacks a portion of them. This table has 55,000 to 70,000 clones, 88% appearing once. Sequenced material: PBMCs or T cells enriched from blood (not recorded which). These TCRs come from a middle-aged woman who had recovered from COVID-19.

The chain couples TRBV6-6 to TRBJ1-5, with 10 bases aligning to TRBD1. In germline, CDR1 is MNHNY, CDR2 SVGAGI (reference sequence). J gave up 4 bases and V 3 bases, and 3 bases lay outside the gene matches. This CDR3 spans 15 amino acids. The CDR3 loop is CASSYPGQGNQPQHF. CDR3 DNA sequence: TGTGCCAGCAGTTATCCGGGACAGGGGAATCAGCCCCAGCATTTT.

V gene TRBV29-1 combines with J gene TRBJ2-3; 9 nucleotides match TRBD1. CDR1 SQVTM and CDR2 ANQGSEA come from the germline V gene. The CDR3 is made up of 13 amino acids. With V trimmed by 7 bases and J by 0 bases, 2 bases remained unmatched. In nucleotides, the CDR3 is TGCAGCGGGACAGGGGATAGCACAGATACGCAGTATTTT. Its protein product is CSGTGDSTDTQYF.

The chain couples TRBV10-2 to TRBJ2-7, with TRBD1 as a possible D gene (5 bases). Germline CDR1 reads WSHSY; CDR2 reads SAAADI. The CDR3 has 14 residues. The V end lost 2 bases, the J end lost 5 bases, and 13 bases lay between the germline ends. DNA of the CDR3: TGCGCCAGCAGTGAGGCGGCAGGGAACAACGAGCAGTACTTC. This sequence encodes CASSEAAGNNEQYF.

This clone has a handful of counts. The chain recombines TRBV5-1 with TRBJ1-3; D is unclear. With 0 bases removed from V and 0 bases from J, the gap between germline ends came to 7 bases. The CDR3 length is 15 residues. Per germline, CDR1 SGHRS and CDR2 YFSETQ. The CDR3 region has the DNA TGCGCCAGCAGCTTGGACATTCGCTCTGGAAACACCATATATTTT. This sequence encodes CASSLDIRSGNTIYF.

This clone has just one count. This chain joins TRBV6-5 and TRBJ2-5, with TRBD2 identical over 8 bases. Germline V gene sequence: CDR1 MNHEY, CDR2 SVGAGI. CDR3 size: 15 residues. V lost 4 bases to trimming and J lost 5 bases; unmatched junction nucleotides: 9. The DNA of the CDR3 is TGTGCCAGCAGTTCTTACGGGGGGGCCCGGGAGACCCAGTACTTC. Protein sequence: CASSSYGGARETQYF.

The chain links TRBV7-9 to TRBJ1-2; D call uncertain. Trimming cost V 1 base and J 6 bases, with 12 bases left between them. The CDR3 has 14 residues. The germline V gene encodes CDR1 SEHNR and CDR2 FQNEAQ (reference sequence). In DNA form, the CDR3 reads TGTGCCAGCAGCTTAGGGCGGCCGCTGGATGGCTACACCTTC. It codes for CASSLGRPLDGYTF.

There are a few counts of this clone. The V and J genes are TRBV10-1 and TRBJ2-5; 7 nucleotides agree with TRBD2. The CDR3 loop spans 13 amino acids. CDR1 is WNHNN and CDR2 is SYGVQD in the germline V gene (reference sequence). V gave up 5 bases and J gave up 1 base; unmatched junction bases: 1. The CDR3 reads CASSRGVQETQYF. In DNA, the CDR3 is TGCGCCAGCAGTCGGGGGGTCCAAGAGACCCAGTACTTC.

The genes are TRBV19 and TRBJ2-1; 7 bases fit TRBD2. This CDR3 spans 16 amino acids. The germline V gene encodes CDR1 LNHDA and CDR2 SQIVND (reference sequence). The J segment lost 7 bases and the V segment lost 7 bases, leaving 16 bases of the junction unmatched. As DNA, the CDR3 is TGTGCCAGTATCCCCACACGGCCGGGCGGGGGTAATGAGCAGTTCTTC. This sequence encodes CASIPTRPGGGNEQFF.

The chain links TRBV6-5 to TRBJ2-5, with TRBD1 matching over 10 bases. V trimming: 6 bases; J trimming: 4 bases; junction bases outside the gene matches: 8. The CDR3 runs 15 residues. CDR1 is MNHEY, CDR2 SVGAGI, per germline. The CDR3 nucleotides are TGTGCCAGCAGCCGCGGACAGGGGGAGGGAGAGACCCAGTACTTC. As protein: CASSRGQGEGETQYF.

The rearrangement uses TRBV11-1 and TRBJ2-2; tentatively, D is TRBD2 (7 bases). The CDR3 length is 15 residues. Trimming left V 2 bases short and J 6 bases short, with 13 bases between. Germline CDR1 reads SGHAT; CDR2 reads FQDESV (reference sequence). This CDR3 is CASSLRGGLPGELFF. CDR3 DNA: TGTGCCAGCAGCTTACGCGGGGGCCTTCCCGGGGAGCTGTTTTTT.

As DNA, the CDR3 is TGTGCCACCAGCAGAAGCTCACAGGGAAATCAGCCCCAGCATTTT. Its protein product is CATSRSSQGNQPQHF. The chain combines TRBV15 with TRBJ1-5; perhaps TRBD1 as D (6 bases). In germline, CDR1 is LNHNV, CDR2 YYDKDF (reference sequence). CDR3 length equals 15 residues. Deletions cut 2 bases from V and 4 bases from J, with 12 bases between.

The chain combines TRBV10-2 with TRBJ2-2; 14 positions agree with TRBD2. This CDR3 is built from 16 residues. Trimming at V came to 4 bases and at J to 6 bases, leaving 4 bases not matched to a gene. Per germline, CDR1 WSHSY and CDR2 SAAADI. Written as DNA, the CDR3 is TGCGCCAGCAGTGTCTTGACTAGCGGGGGGGCCGGGGAGCTGTTTTTT. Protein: CASSVLTSGGAGELFF.

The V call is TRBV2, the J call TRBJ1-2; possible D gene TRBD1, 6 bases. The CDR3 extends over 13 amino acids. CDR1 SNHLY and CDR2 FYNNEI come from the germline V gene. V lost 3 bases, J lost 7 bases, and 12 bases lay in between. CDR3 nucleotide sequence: TGTGCCAGCAGTGATGATCAGGGGATTGGCTACACCTTC. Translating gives CASSDDQGIGYTF.

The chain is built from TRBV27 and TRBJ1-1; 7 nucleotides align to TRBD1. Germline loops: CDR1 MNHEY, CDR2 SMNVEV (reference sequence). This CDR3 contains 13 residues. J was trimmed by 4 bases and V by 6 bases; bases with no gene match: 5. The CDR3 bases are TGTGCCAGCAGCAATGACAGGGCCACTGAAGCTTTCTTT. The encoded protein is CASSNDRATEAFF.

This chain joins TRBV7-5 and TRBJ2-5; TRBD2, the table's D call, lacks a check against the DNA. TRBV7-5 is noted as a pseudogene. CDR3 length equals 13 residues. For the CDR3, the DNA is TGTGTCTGTCGGCGGGGGGCCGAAGAGACCCAGTACTTC. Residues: CVCRRGAEETQYF.

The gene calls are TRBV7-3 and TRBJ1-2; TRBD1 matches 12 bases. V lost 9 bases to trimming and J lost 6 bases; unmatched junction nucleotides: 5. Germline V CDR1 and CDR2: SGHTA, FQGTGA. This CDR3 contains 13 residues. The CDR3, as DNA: TGTGCCAGGAGGGACAGGGGGCCGCATGGCTACACCTTC. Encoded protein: CARRDRGPHGYTF.

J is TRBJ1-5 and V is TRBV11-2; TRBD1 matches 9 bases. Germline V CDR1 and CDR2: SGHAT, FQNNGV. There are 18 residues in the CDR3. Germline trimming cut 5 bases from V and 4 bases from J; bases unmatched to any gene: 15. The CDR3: CASSAQPGTGLLNQPQHF. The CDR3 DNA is TGTGCCAGCAGCGCTCAGCCCGGGACAGGGCTACTAAATCAGCCCCAGCATTTT. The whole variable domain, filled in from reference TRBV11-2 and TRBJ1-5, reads EAGVAQSPRYKIIEKRQSVAFWCNPISGHATLYWYQQILGQGPKLLIQFQNNGVVDDSQLPKDRFSAERLKGVDSTLKIQPAKLEDSAVYLCASSAQPGTGLLNQPQHFGDGTRLSIL.

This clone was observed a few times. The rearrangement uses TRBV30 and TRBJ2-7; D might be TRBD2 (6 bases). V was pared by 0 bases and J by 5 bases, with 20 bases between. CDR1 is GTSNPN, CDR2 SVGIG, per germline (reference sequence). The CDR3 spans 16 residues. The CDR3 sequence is CAWSVPDGGYLHEQYF. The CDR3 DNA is TGTGCCTGGAGTGTACCCGATGGGGGGTATCTCCACGAGCAGTACTTC.

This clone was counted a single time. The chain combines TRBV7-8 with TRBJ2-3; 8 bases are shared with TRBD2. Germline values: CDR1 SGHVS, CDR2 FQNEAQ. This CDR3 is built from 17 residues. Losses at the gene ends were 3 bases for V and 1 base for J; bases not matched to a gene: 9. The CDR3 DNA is TGTGCCAGCAGCTTCGAGACTAGCGTTGGGGGCACAGATACGCAGTATTTT. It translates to CASSFETSVGGTDTQYF.

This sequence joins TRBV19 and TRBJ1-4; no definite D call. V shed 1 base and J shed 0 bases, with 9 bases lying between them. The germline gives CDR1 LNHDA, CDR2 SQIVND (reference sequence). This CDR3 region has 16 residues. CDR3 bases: TGTGCCAGTAGTATAGTGAGGCAGCCAACTAATGAAAAACTGTTTTTT. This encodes CASSIVRQPTNEKLFF.

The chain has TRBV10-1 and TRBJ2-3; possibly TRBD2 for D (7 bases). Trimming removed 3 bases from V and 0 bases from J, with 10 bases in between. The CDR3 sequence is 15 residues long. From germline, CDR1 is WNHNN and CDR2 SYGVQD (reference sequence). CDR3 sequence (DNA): TGCGCCAGCAGTGATCGGGGGGCGAGCACAGATACGCAGTATTTT. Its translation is CASSDRGASTDTQYF.

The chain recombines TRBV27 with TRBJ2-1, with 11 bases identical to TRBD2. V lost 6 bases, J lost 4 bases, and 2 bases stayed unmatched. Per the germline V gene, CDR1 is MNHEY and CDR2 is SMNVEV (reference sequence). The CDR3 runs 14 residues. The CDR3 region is CASRRLAGYNEQFF. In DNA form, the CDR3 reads TGTGCCAGCAGGCGACTAGCGGGATACAATGAGCAGTTCTTC.

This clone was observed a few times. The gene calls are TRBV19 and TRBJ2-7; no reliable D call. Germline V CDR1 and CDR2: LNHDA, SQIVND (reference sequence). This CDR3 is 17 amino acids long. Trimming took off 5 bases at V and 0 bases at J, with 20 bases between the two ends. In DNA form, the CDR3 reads TGTGCCAGTAGTCGGGTCGAGCCTTTCACAAGCTCCTACGAGCAGTACTTC. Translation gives CASSRVEPFTSSYEQYF. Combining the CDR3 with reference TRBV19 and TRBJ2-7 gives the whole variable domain DGGITQSPKYLFRKEGQNVTLSCEQNLNHDAMYWYRQDPGQGLRLIYYSQIVNDFQKGDIAEGYSVSREKKESFPLTVTSAQKNPTAFYLCASSRVEPFTSSYEQYFGPGTRLTVT.

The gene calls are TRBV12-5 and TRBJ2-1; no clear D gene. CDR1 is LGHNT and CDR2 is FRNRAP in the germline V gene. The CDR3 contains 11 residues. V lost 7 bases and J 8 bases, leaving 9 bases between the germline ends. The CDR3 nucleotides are TGTGCTAGTGAAGAGCTGTATGAGCAGTTCTTC. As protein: CASEELYEQFF.

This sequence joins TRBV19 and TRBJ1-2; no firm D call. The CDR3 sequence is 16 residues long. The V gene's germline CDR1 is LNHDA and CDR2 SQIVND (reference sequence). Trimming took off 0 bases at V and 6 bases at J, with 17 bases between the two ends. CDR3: CASSIDPGEKEDGYTF. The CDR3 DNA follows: TGTGCCAGTAGTATAGATCCTGGGGAGAAAGAGGATGGCTACACCTTC.

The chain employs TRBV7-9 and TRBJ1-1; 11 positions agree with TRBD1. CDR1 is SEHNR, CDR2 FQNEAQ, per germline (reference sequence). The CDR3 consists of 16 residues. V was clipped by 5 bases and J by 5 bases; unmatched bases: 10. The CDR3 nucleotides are TGTGCCAGCAGCACCCTGATGGACAGGGGGCGGACTGAAGCTTTCTTT. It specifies CASSTLMDRGRTEAFF.

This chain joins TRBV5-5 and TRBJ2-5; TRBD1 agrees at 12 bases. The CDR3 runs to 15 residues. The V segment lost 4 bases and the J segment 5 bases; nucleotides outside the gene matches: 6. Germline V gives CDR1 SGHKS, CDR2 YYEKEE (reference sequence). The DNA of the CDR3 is TGTGCCAGCAGCACCGGGACAGGGGGCCTGGAGACCCAGTACTTC. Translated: CASSTGTGGLETQYF. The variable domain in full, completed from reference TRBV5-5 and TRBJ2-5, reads DAGVTQSPTHLIKTRGQQVTLRCSPISGHKSVSWYQQVLGQGPQFIFQYYEKEERGRGNFPDRFSARQFPNYSSELNVNALLLGDSALYLCASSTGTGGLETQYFGPGTRLLVL.

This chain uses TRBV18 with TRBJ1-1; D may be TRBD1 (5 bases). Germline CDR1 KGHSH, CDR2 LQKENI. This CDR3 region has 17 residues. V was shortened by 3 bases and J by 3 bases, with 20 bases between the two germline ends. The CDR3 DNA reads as TGTGCCAGCTCACCCAGAGCGGGACCCTCCCGCGACACTGAAGCTTTCTTT. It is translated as CASSPRAGPSRDTEAFF.

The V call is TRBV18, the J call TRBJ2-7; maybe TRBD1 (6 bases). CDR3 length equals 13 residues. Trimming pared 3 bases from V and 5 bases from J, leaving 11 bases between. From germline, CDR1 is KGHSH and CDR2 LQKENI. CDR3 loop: CASSPGQRHEQYF. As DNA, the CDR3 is TGTGCCAGCTCACCCGGACAGCGCCACGAGCAGTACTTC.